This is a list of T cell receptor beta chains from one sample in a study of PD-1 blockade in classical Hodgkin lymphoma. Libraries were prepared by immunoSEQ multiplex PCR; TCRdb keeps only in-frame clonotypes and omits some of them. Here the sample spans 2,400 or so clones, 60% to 75% being singletons. Sequencing input: CD8+ T cells from blood. The receptors were gathered from a human donor with classical Hodgkin lymphoma. Both conserved end residues are part of each CDR3. Each record gives: D gene, J gene, clone size, V gene, CDR3 protein, CDR3 DNA. The D gene is left open where the match is weak. A row's size may be missing; if present it is once, few, many or a size class.

TRBD2 TRBJ2-5 few TRBV25-1 CASSLIAGGPEETQYF TGTGCCAGCAGTTTAATAGCGGGAGGGCCTGAGGAGACCCAGTACTTC
- TRBJ1-2 - TRBV2 CARGPSRGNGYTF TGTGCCAGAGGACCGTCTCGGGGGAATGGCTACACCTTC
TRBD1 TRBJ2-5 few TRBV28 CASSLGQGVWETQYF TGTGCCAGCAGTTTGGGACAGGGGGTGTGGGAGACCCAGTACTTC
- TRBJ1-2 - TRBV7-9 CASSPTTPFYGYTF TGTGCCAGCAGCCCCACGACACCATTCTATGGCTACACCTTC
- TRBJ2-2 - TRBV5-8 CASSFLSWETGELFF TGTGCCAGCAGCTTTCTTTCTTGGGAAACCGGGGAGCTGTTTTTT
- TRBJ2-2 - TRBV9 CASSVGASFTGELFF TGTGCCAGCAGCGTAGGAGCCTCGTTCACCGGGGAGCTGTTTTTT
- TRBJ2-4 - TRBV5-4 CASSPPPGTHLKNIQYF TGTGCCAGCAGCCCCCCTCCCGGGACCCATCTCAAAAACATTCAGTACTTC
TRBD1 TRBJ2-3 - TRBV6-6 CASSGQVITTDTQYF TGTGCCAGCAGCGGACAGGTGATAACTACAGATACGCAGTATTTT
- TRBJ2-7 - TRBV13 CASSFRPDEQYF TGTGCCAGCAGCTTTCGGCCAGACGAGCAGTACTTC
- TRBJ2-7 - TRBV6-1 CASRDSPGSYEQYF TGTGCCAGCAGAGACAGTCCCGGCTCCTACGAGCAGTACTTC
- TRBJ1-3 few TRBV10-2 CASSERTPNSGNTIYF TGCGCCAGCAGTGAGAGGACACCGAACTCTGGAAACACCATATATTTT
- TRBJ1-5 - TRBV27 CASTQSLRGQPQHF TGTGCCAGCACCCAGAGTCTGAGGGGCCAGCCCCAGCATTTT
- TRBJ2-2 - TRBV28 CASSLGATGELFF TGTGCCAGCAGTTTAGGAGCAACCGGGGAGCTGTTTTTT
TRBD1 TRBJ1-2 - TRBV6-1 CASSEEAGGAYGYTF TGTGCCAGCAGTGAAGAGGCAGGGGGCGCGTATGGCTACACCTTC
- TRBJ1-1 few TRBV20-1 CSARVVTEAFF TGCAGTGCTAGAGTAGTCACTGAAGCTTTCTTT
- TRBJ2-6 - TRBV7-4 CASSGQRDGLQSRANVLTF TGTGCCAGCAGCGGCCAAAGAGACGGCTTACAAAGTCGGGCCAACGTCCTGACTTTC
TRBD2 TRBJ2-7 - TRBV5-1 CASSWGSSGLSYEQYF TGCGCCAGCAGCTGGGGATCTAGCGGCCTCTCCTACGAGCAGTACTTC
- TRBJ2-1 - TRBV6-5 CASSYPIGGSREQFF TGTGCCAGCAGTTACCCAATCGGGGGTTCACGGGAGCAGTTCTTC